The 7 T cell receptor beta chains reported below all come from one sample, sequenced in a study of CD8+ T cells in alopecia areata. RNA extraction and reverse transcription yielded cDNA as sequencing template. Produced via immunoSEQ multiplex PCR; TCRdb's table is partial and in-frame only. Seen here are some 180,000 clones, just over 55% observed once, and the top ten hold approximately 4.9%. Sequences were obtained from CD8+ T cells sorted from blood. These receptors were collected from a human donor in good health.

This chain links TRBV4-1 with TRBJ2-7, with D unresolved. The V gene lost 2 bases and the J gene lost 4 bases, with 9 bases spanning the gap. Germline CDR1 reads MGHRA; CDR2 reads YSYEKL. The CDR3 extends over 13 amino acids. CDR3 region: CASSQRLSYEQYF. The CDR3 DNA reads TGCGCCAGCAGCCAACGGCTCTCGTACGAGCAGTACTTC.

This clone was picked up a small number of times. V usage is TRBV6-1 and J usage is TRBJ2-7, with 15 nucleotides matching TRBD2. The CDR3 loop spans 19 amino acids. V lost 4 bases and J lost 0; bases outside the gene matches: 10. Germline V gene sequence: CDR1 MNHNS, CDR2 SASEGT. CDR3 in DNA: TGTGCCAGCAGTGTTATTCCCGGGACTAGCGGGGGGACCTCCTACGAGCAGTACTTC. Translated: CASSVIPGTSGGTSYEQYF.

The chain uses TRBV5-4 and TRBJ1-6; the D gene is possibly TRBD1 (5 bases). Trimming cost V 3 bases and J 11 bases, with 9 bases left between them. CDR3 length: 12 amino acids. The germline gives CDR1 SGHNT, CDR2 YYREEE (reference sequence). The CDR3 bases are TGTGCCAGCAGCTCCCAGGGAGCACCCCTCCACTTT. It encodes CASSSQGAPLHF. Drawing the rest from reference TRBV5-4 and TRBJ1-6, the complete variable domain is ETGVTQSPTHLIKTRGQQVTLRCSSQSGHNTVSWYQQALGQGPQFIFQYYREEENGRGNFPPRFSGLQFPNYSSELNVNALELDDSALYLCASSSQGAPLHFGNGTRLTVT.

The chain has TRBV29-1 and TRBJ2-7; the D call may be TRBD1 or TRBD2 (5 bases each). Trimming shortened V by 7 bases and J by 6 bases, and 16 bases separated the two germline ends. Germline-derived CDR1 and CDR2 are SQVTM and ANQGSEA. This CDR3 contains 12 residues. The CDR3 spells CSGGRESSEQYF. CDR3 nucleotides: TGCAGCGGGGGACGTGAGAGTTCCGAGCAGTACTTC.

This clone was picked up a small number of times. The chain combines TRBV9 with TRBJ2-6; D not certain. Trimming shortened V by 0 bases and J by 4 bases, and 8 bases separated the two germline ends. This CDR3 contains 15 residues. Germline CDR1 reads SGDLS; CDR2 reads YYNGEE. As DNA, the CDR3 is TGTGCCAGCAGCGTAGAAGGGTTCGGGGCCAACGTCCTGACTTTC. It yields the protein CASSVEGFGANVLTF.

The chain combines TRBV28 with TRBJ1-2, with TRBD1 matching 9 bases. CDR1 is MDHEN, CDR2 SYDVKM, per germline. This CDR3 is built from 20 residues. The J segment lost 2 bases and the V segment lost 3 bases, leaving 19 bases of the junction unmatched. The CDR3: CASSFCWPGTGTCLNYGYTF. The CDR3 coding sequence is TGTGCCAGCAGTTTTTGTTGGCCCGGGACAGGGACATGCCTGAACTATGGCTACACCTTC.

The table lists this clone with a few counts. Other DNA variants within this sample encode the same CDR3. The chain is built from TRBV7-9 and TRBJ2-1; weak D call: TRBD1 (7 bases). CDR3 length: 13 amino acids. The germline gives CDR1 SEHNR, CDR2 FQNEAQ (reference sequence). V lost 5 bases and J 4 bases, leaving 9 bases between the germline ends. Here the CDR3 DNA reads TGTGCCAGCAGCCAGGGGGGATACAATGAGCAGTTCTTC. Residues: CASSQGGYNEQFF.